This TCR beta chain was sequenced during a study of CD8+ T cells in alopecia areata. The CDR3 contains 14 residues. Trimming removed 0 bases from V and 12 bases from J, with 16 bases in between. Germline assignment: CDR1 SGHRS and CDR2 YFSETQ. Whole-study results and caveats: Against the mouse data, patients shared TCRs less clearly, possibly for HLA reasons. Tofacitinib significantly decreased scalp clonality and expanded CD8+ clones among top 100. While patients received tofacitinib, many expanded lesional clones remained present in scalp and blood. Clonality exceeded that of normal scalp in lesional scalp, most notably in alopecia totalis/universalis.

As for this clone: Its antigen is currently unknown.

Sequencing templates came from extracted RNA that was reverse transcribed into cDNA. The method was immunoSEQ multiplex PCR; TCRdb's version includes in-frame clones alone and lacks a portion of them. The data contain approximately 280,000 clones, roughly 60% of them singletons. Treatment in this sample: oral pan-JAK inhibitor, 5-10 mg twice daily. The TCR sequence derives from a human donor with alopecia areata. This chain connects TRBV5-1 to TRBJ2-4; tentatively, D is TRBD2 (6 bases). The sequencing here drew on CD4+ T cells sorted from blood, taken at week 24, from a patient treated with tofacitinib. As DNA, the CDR3 is TGCGCCAGCAGCTTGGAGGGGACTGCATATGCTCAGTACTTC. Its translation: CASSLEGTAYAQYF.